This entry describes one TCR beta chain. Methods used by the authors: The authors estimated nucleated cell counts from reference gene primer amplification. The table came from immunoSEQ multiplex PCR; TCRdb's copy has only in-frame clones and leaves some out. V, J and clone size are taken as reported in that table, and D and trimming were inferred from the DNA itself. The sample has about 170,000 clones, under 95% seen once. The sample comes from a study of blood T cell repertoires in COVID-19. In germline, CDR1 is MRHNA, CDR2 SNTAGT. Trimming pared 6 bases from V and 6 bases from J, leaving 18 bases between. This CDR3 is 14 amino acids long.

The V call is TRBV6-4, the J call TRBJ2-7, with a possible D match to TRBD1 (6 bases). The TCR comes from a man younger than 35 with COVID-19, enrolled during active disease. Sequenced material: peripheral blood. CDR3 sequence (DNA): TGTGCCAGCAGGTCAGGAACAGGGAATTGCGAGCAGTACTTC. It encodes CASRSGTGNCEQYF.